This T cell receptor beta chain derives from a study of blood T cell repertoires in COVID-19. As for the study in general: Acute-phase and convalescent COVID-19 samples originated in the United States, Italy and Spain.

In germline, CDR1 is GTSNPN, CDR2 SVGIG (reference sequence). V was shortened by 0 bases and J by 3 bases, with 9 bases between the two germline ends. The CDR3 contains 15 residues. In the source study's methods: Estimation of nucleated cell counts relied on the amplification of reference gene primers. Data came from immunoSEQ multiplex PCR; TCRdb stores just in-frame clones and leaves some out. Clone size and the V and J calls come from that table; the DNA yielded D and trimming. The sample records 110,000 to 150,000 clones, around 90% being singletons. The chain carries TRBV30 and TRBJ1-6; no clear D gene. This sequence originates from a human donor in a cohort sampled during active COVID-19. Sequencing was carried out using peripheral blood. CDR3 sequence: CAWSVEGFYNSPLHF. The CDR3 DNA reads TGTGCCTGGAGTGTCGAGGGTTTCTATAATTCACCCCTCCACTTT. Together with reference TRBV30 and TRBJ1-6, the CDR3 gives the full variable domain: SQTIHQWPATLVQPVGSPLSLECTVEGTSNPNLYWYRQAAGRGLQLLFYSVGIGQISSEVPQNLSASRPQDRQFILSSKKLLLSDSGFYLCAWSVEGFYNSPLHFGNGTRLTVT.